These T cell receptor beta chains were read from a single sample in a study of blood T cell repertoires in COVID-19. Sequencing was performed with immunoSEQ multiplex PCR; in TCRdb, only in-frame clones are kept and a portion is missing. The sample records 260,000 or so clones, over 70% being singletons. The sample was peripheral blood. Receptor source: a human donor in a cohort sampled during active COVID-19. The CDR3 runs from the conserved cysteine through the conserved F or W.

v_gene: TRBV5-1
CDR3aa: CASSSHIGRRTDTQYF

v_gene: TRBV10-2
CDR3aa: CASRPFLGASVNTEAFF

v_gene: TRBV2
CDR3aa: CASRSWGIGTSGGQDNEQFF

v_gene: TRBV6-4
CDR3aa: CASSDSGQGADTQYF

v_gene: TRBV12-1
CDR3aa: CASSPCIQGQETQYF

v_gene: TRBV6-5
CDR3aa: CASRPGTTNTEAFF

v_gene: TRBV15
CDR3aa: CATSSGDRGYQETQYF

v_gene: TRBV5-8
CDR3aa: CASSLYSQGARGYTF

v_gene: TRBV7-7
CDR3aa: CASSPLLHSYEQYF

v_gene: TRBV2
CDR3aa: CASRRGAGLNYGYTF

v_gene: TRBV18
CDR3aa: CASSQTPTENYGYTF

v_gene: TRBV5-4
CDR3aa: CASSSQGRAGNTIYF

v_gene: TRBV7-8
CDR3aa: CASSLGGLIEGPYEQYF

v_gene: TRBV20-1
CDR3aa: CSASELSLRETQYF

v_gene: TRBV6-1
CDR3aa: CASSEDRGRTDTQYF

v_gene: TRBV25-1
CDR3aa: CASSDYTTGITGELFF

v_gene: TRBV20-1
CDR3aa: CSAKGQATEFF

v_gene: TRBV7-2
CDR3aa: CASSYRDTQLYEQYF

v_gene: TRBV6-1
CDR3aa: CASSEGTGKNYEQYF

v_gene: TRBV15
CDR3aa: CATSSPLQGAGETQYF

v_gene: TRBV9
CDR3aa: CASSVGVSGDEQFF

v_gene: TRBV27
CDR3aa: CASRRLAIDTQYF

v_gene: TRBV28
CDR3aa: CASRPGQRSSEQYF

v_gene: TRBV5-4
CDR3aa: CASSLAPGEETQYF

v_gene: TRBV7-2
CDR3aa: CASSSTSQNTGELFF

v_gene: TRBV19
CDR3aa: CASSVETGGRPQHF

v_gene: TRBV6-1
CDR3aa: CASSEKGNYGYTF

v_gene: TRBV11-3
CDR3aa: CASTPRGSNEQFF

v_gene: TRBV4-3
CDR3aa: CASSRLQGFGDEQFF

v_gene: TRBV7-9
CDR3aa: CASSLRTGNFQQYF

v_gene: TRBV2
CDR3aa: CASSPLTSGDRDTQYF

v_gene: TRBV20-1
CDR3aa: CSGGDEEYF

v_gene: TRBV29-1
CDR3aa: CSVRGGAGNTIYF

v_gene: TRBV15
CDR3aa: CATSMGPGDVRGYTF

v_gene: TRBV5-6
CDR3aa: CASSLTGLQTQYF

v_gene: TRBV2
CDR3aa: CASSDLGLAGGHYF

v_gene: TRBV28
CDR3aa: CASSLWASGDRSEQFF

v_gene: TRBV28
CDR3aa: CASSLARQGNQPQHF

v_gene: TRBV4-1
CDR3aa: CASSDRVYEKLFF

v_gene: TRBV19
CDR3aa: CASSILYWTSGFANTGELFF

v_gene: TRBV7-2
CDR3aa: CASSSGTSGGTRNIQYF

v_gene: TRBV19
CDR3aa: CASSSDRLAYEQYF

v_gene: TRBV7-2
CDR3aa: CASSFLDRENIQYF

v_gene: TRBV19
CDR3aa: CASSFEQGNTEAFF

v_gene: TRBV28
CDR3aa: CASRGTGVDTIYF

v_gene: TRBV7-2
CDR3aa: CASSLARSAVSYNEQFF

v_gene: TRBV6-6
CDR3aa: CASSYQGNYGYTF

v_gene: TRBV5-6
CDR3aa: CASSRDIAEQYF

v_gene: TRBV29-1
CDR3aa: CSVEGGRGLYTF

v_gene: TRBV6-5
CDR3aa: CASEAGTPRNEQFF

v_gene: TRBV19
CDR3aa: CASSMAGWNTEAFF

v_gene: TRBV6-5
CDR3aa: CASSSTGIGTQYF

v_gene: TRBV27
CDR3aa: CASSSESSYNSPLHF

v_gene: TRBV20-1
CDR3aa: CSASSGGQETQYF

v_gene: TRBV14
CDR3aa: CASSYRDSYNEQFF

v_gene: TRBV28
CDR3aa: CASSSQRTGGHQPQHF

v_gene: TRBV18
CDR3aa: CASSDPSGRASNNEQFF

v_gene: TRBV10-1
CDR3aa: CASSEGPANEQFF

v_gene: TRBV7-9
CDR3aa: CASSPQGNQPQHF